A single sample gave rise to the 3 T cell receptor beta chains below, sequenced in a study of blood T cell repertoires in COVID-19. Profiling relied on immunoSEQ multiplex PCR, and the TCRdb table lists in-frame clones only, not all of them. The sample consists of tens of thousands of clones, 85% to 90% of them appearing once. Source material: peripheral blood. The receptors originated from an elderly woman with active COVID-19.

The J gene is TRBJ1-3, the V gene TRBV3-1 (or the pseudogene TRBV3-2); possible D gene TRBD1, 6 bases. Trimming shortened V by 4 bases and J by 4 bases, and 14 bases separated the two germline ends. CDR1 and CDR2 (germline): LGHDT, YNNKEL (reference sequence). The CDR3 sequence is 15 residues long. This chain's CDR3 is CASSPFRDKGNTIYF. DNA for the CDR3: TGTGCCAGCAGCCCCTTCCGGGACAAAGGAAACACCATATATTTT.

The sample holds a few counts of this clone. V is TRBV28 and J is TRBJ2-7, with 9 positions matching TRBD1. The CDR3 runs to 14 residues. The germline V gene encodes CDR1 MDHEN and CDR2 SYDVKM. With 9 bases clipped from V and 0 bases from J, the junction kept 6 bases outside the gene matches. The CDR3 coding sequence is TGTGCCAGTTCTCCGGGACAGGGCTCCTACGAGCAGTACTTC. Protein: CASSPGQGSYEQYF.

The V and J genes are TRBV7-9 and TRBJ2-7; perhaps TRBD2 as D (6 bases). CDR3 length: 14 residues. Trimming took 3 bases from V and 0 from J, leaving 9 bases between them. Germline CDR1 and CDR2: SEHNR and FQNEAQ (reference sequence). CDR3: CASSFHGSSYEQYF. For the CDR3, the DNA is TGTGCCAGCAGCTTTCACGGGAGCTCCTACGAGCAGTACTTC.